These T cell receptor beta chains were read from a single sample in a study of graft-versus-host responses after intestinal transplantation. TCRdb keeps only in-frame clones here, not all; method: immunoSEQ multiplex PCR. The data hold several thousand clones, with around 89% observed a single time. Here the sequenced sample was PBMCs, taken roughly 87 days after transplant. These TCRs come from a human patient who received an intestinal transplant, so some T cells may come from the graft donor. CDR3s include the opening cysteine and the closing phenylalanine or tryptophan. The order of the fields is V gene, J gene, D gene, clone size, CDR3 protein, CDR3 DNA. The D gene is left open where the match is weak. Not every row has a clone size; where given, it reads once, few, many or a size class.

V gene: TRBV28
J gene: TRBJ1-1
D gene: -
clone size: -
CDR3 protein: CASSFLAGPTAFF
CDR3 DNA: TGTGCCAGCAGTTTTCTAGCAGGGCCCACGGCTTTCTTT

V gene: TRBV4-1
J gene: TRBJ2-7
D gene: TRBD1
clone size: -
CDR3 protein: CASSQAPGGSYEQYF
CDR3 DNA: TGCGCCAGCAGCCAAGCTCCAGGGGGATCCTACGAGCAGTACTTC

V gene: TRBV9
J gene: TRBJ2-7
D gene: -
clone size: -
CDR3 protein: CASSVVLNNPYYEQYF
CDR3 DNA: TGTGCCAGCAGCGTAGTCCTGAACAACCCCTACTACGAGCAGTACTTC

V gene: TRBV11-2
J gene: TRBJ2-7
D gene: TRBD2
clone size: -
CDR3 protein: CASSLEGLAAYEQYF
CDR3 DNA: TGTGCCAGCAGCTTAGAAGGACTAGCGGCCTACGAGCAGTACTTC

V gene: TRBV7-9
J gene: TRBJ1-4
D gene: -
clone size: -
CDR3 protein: CASSLEGLSEKLFF
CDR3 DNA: TGTGCCAGCAGCTTAGAGGGGCTCTCTGAAAAACTGTTTTTT

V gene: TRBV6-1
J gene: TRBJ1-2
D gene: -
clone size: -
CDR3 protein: CASAEDSAYGYTF
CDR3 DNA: TGTGCCAGCGCCGAAGACAGCGCCTATGGCTACACCTTC

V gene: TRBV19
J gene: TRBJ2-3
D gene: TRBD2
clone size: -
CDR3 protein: CASSVTSGTDTQYF
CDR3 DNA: TGTGCCAGTAGCGTTACTAGCGGCACAGATACGCAGTATTTT

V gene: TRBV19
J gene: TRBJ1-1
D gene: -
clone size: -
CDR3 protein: CASSQGTEAFF
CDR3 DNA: TGTGCCAGTAGTCAGGGCACTGAAGCTTTCTTT

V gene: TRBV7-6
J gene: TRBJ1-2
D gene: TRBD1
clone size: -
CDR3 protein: CASSRRQGGAGYTF
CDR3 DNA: TGTGCCAGCAGTCGCCGACAGGGAGGTGCTGGCTACACCTTC

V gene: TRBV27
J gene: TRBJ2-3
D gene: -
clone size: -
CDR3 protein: CASSLYNTLADTQYF
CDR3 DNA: TGTGCCAGCAGTTTATATAATACGTTGGCAGATACGCAGTATTTT

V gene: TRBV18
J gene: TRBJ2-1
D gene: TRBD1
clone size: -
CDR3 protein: CASSPGTGDEQFF
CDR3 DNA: TGTGCCAGCTCACCGGGGACAGGGGATGAGCAGTTCTTC

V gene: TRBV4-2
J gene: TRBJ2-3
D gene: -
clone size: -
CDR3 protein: CASSQEGGGGADTQYF
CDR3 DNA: TGTGCCAGCAGCCAAGAGGGAGGAGGTGGTGCAGATACGCAGTATTTT

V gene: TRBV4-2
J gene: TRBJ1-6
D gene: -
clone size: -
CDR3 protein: CASSQEGQGYSPLHF
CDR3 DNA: TGTGCCAGCAGCCAAGAAGGGCAGGGGTATTCACCCCTCCACTTT

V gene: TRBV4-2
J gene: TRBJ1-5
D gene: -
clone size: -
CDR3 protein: CASSQDMATGLNQPQHF
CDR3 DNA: TGTGCCAGCAGCCAAGATATGGCTACAGGGCTCAATCAGCCCCAGCATTTT

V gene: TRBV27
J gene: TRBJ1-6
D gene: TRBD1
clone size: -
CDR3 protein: CASSLRGGANSPLHF
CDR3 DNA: TGTGCCAGCAGTTTAAGAGGGGGCGCGAATTCACCCCTCCACTTT

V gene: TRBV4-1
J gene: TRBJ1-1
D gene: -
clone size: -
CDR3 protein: CASRPNPQGVAEAFF
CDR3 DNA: TGCGCCAGCAGACCCAATCCACAGGGTGTGGCTGAAGCTTTCTTT

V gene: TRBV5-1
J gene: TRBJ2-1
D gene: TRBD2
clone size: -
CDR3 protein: CASSLPSGGSYNEQFF
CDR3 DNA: TGCGCCAGCAGCTTGCCTAGCGGGGGATCCTACAATGAGCAGTTCTTC

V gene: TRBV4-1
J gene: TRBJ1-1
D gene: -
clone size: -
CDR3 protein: CASSQERGLNTEAFF
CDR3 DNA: TGCGCCAGCAGCCAAGAACGGGGTTTGAACACTGAAGCTTTCTTT

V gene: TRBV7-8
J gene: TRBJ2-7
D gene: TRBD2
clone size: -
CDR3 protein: CASSLRLAGGPGIGEQYF
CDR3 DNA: TGTGCCAGCAGCTTAAGGCTAGCGGGAGGGCCGGGGATTGGGGAGCAGTACTTC

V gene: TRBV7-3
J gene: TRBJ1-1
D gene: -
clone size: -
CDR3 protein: CASSPGGGTNTEAFF
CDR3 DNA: TGTGCCAGCAGTCCCGGAGGGGGAACGAACACTGAAGCTTTCTTT

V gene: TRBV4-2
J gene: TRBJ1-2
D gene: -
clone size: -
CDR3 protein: CASSHFQGGNAYGYTF
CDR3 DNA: TGTGCCAGCAGCCATTTTCAGGGAGGAAATGCCTATGGCTACACCTTC

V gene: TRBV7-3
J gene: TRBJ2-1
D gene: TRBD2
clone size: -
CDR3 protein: CASSSSGNEQFF
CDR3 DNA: TGTGCCAGCAGCTCTAGCGGGAATGAGCAGTTCTTC

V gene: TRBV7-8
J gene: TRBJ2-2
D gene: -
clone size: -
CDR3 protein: CASSLARLFSGELFF
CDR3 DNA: TGTGCCAGCAGCTTAGCCCGACTTTTTAGCGGGGAGCTGTTTTTT

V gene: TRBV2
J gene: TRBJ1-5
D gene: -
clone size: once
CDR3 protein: CASSRDGSNQPQHF
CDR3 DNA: TGTGCCAGCAGCCGGGACGGCAGCAATCAGCCCCAGCATTTT

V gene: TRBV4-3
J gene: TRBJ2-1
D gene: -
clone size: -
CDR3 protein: CASSQGRGRITASYNEQFF
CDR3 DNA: TGCGCCAGCAGCCAAGGGAGGGGCCGCATCACGGCCTCCTACAATGAGCAGTTCTTC

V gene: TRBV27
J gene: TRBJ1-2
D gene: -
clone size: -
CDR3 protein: CASSLSAPGTTSYGYTF
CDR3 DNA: TGTGCCAGCAGTTTATCTGCCCCCGGGACAACTAGCTATGGCTACACCTTC

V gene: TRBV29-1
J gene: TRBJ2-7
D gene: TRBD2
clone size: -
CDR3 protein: CSFLAVPGEQYF
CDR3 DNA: TGCAGCTTTCTAGCGGTCCCAGGAGAGCAGTACTTC

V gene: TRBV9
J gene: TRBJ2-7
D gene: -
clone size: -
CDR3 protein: CASSMARDGTYEQYF
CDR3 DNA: TGTGCCAGCAGCATGGCCCGGGACGGAACCTACGAGCAGTACTTC

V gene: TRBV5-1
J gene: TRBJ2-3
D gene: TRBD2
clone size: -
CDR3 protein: CASSLVRLAGGTSTDTQYF
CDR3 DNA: TGCGCCAGCAGCTTGGTACGACTAGCGGGGGGAACTAGCACAGATACGCAGTATTTT

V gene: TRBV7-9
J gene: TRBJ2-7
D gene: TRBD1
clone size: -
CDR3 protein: CASSLGTGVTYEQYF
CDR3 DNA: TGTGCCAGCAGCTTAGGGACAGGGGTAACCTACGAGCAGTACTTC

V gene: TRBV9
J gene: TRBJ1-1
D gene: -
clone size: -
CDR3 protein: CASSVHWVNTEAFF
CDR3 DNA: TGTGCCAGCAGCGTACACTGGGTTAACACTGAAGCTTTCTTT

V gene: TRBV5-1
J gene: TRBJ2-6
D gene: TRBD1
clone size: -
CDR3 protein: CASSLTGEGFSGANVLTF
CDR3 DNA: TGCGCCAGCAGCTTGACAGGGGAAGGATTCTCTGGGGCCAACGTCCTGACTTTC